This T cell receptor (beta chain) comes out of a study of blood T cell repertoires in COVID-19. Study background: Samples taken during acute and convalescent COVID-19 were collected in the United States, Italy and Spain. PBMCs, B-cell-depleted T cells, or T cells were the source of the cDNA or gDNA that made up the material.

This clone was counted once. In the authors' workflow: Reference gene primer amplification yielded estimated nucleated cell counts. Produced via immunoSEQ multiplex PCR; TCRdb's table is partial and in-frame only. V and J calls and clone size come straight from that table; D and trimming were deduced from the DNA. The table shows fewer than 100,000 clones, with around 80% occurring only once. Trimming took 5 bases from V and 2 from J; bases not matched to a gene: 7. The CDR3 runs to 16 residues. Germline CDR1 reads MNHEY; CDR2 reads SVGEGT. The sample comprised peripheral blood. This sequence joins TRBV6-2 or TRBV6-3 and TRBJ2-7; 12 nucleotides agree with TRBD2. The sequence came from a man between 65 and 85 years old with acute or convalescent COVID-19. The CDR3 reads CASSDPGLAGPYEQYF. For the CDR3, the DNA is TGTGCCAGCAGTGACCCCGGACTAGCGGGACCCTACGAGCAGTACTTC.